This T cell receptor (beta chain) was recorded in a study of CD8+CD57+ T cells in acquired aplastic anemia. Overall study context: Mean yield of DNA from sorted CD4+ and CD8+ cells was 3.2 ug.

This clonotype was seen repeatedly, ten times or more. Researchers used genomic DNA as the template to profile TCR beta VDJ and CDR3. TCRdb re-called the reads through MiXCR, storing one row per CDR3 protein. The profile shows 150,000 to 200,000 distinct CDR3 sequences, roughly 40% of them singletons. The sequence was collected from a human donor in good health. The sequencing sample was made of sorted CD4+, CD8+, or CD8+CD57+ T cells (not recorded which) from PBMCs.

The CDR3 protein is CASSPGTPTYEQYF. CDR3 in DNA: TGTGCCAGCAGCCCCGGGACTCCTACCTACGAGCAGTACTTC. J is TRBJ2-7 and V is TRBV12-3 or TRBV12-4; the D gene is possibly TRBD2 (6 bases). The CDR3 totals 14 residues. Trimming left V 6 bases short and J 2 bases short, with 14 bases between.